This T cell receptor beta chain was retrieved from a study of T-cell reconstitution after alpha-beta-depleted transplantation in children. This clonotype was observed a handful of times. Unique molecular identifiers were incorporated during preparation of the TCRbeta library. A single record per CDR3 protein comes from TCRdb applying MiXCR to the PCR reads. The data show approximately 980,000 distinct CDR3 sequences, with about 29% seen just once and over 25% held by the top ten. The CDR3 covers 13 residues. Trimming pared 6 bases from V and 3 bases from J, leaving 14 bases between. Germline V gene lookup returns CDR1 DFQATT and CDR2 SNEGSKA (reference sequence).

The starting material was PBMCs, mostly from graft donor cells, obtained 360 days after TCRalphabeta/CD19-depleted stem cell transplant. The chain couples TRBV20-1 to TRBJ1-2; a possible D gene is TRBD1 (6 bases). The TCR comes from a boy in the first two years of life who had a stem cell transplant for SCID, so the T cells may come from the graft donor. CDR3 protein: CSARGGRDYGYTF. The CDR3, as DNA: TGCAGTGCAAGGGGGGGCCGGGACTATGGCTACACCTTC.